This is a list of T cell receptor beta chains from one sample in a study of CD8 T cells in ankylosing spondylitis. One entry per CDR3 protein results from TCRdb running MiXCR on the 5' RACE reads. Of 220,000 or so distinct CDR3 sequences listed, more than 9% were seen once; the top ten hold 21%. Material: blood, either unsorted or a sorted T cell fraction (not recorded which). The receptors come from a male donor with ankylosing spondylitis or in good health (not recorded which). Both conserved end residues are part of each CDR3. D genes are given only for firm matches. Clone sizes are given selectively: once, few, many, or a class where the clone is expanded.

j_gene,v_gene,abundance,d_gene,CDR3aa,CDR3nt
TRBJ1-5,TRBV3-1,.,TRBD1,CASSQGTGVSQPQHF,TGTGCCAGCAGCCAAGGGACAGGGGTATCTCAGCCCCAGCATTTT
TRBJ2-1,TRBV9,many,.,CASSVSGSPIDEQFF,TGTGCCAGCAGCGTGAGTGGCTCCCCTATCGATGAGCAGTTCTTC
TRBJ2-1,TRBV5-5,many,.,CASSLAPTNYNEQFF,TGTGCCAGCAGCTTGGCCCCCACAAACTACAATGAGCAGTTCTTC
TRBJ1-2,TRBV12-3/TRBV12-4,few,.,CASSPPRQGPTNYGYTF,TGTGCCAGCAGTCCGCCGAGGCAGGGCCCAACTAACTATGGCTACACCTTC
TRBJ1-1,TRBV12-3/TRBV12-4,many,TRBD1,CASSRTGIPTEAFF,TGTGCCAGCAGTCGGACAGGGATCCCCACTGAAGCTTTCTTT
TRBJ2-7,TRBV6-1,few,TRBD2,CASSVPGLAGGPYEQYF,TGTGCCAGCAGTGTCCCCGGACTAGCGGGGGGGCCCTACGAGCAGTACTTC
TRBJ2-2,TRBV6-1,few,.,CASTPGSPGELFF,TGTGCCAGCACCCCCGGGTCCCCCGGGGAGCTGTTTTTT
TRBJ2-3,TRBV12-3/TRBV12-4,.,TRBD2,CTSSQGLGTSTDTQYF,TGTACCAGCAGTCAGGGACTAGGGACCTCCACAGATACGCAGTATTTT
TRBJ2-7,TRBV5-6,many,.,CASSGRRAPAFYEQYF,TGTGCCAGCAGCGGGAGAAGGGCCCCAGCCTTCTACGAGCAGTACTTC
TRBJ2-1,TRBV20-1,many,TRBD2,CSAKTSGGWNEQFF,TGCAGTGCCAAGACTAGCGGGGGGTGGAATGAGCAGTTCTTC
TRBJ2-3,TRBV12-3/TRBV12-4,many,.,CASWASGTDTQYF,TGTGCCAGCTGGGCTAGCGGCACAGATACGCAGTATTTT
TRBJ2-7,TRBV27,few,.,CASGRLDTYEQYF,TGTGCCAGTGGACGGTTGGACACCTACGAGCAGTACTTC
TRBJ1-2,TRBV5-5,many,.,CASSQSTDNYGYTF,TGTGCCAGCAGTCAATCGACAGACAACTATGGCTACACCTTC
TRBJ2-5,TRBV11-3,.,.,CASSLDQGETQYF,TGTGCCAGCAGCTTAGACCAGGGGGAGACCCAGTACTTC
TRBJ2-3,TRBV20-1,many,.,CSARDWANTDTQYF,TGCAGTGCTAGAGATTGGGCGAACACAGATACGCAGTATTTT
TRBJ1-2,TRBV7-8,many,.,CASSLDVDYTF,TGTGCCAGCAGCTTAGATGTCGACTACACCTTC
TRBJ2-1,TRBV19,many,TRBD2,CASSRLAGVNEQFF,TGTGCCAGTAGTCGACTAGCGGGGGTTAATGAGCAGTTCTTC
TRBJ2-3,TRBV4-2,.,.,CASSPQNPPRGLTTSTDTQYF,TGTGCCAGCAGCCCGCAAAACCCACCTCGGGGACTGACGACTAGCACAGATACGCAGTATTTT
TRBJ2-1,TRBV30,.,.,CAWADWRNEQFF,TGTGCCTGGGCGGACTGGAGAAATGAGCAGTTCTTC
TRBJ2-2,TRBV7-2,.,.,CASSLGAGPRELFF,TGTGCCAGCAGCTTAGGCGCGGGGCCCCGGGAGCTGTTTTTT
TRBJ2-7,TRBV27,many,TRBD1,CASSLKPGQDYEQYF,TGTGCCAGCAGTTTAAAGCCGGGACAGGACTACGAGCAGTACTTC
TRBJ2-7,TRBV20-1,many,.,CSARDARDRSEQYF,TGCAGTGCTAGAGATGCCAGGGATCGAAGCGAGCAGTACTTC